This T cell receptor (beta chain) was captured by sequencing in a study of blood T cell repertoires in COVID-19. The wider study: T cells, B-cell-depleted T cells, or PBMCs supplied cDNA or gDNA.

Only in-frame clones appear in the TCRdb table, and some are missing; sequencing was by immunoSEQ multiplex PCR. The sample carries over 100,000 clones, around 81% recorded once. This CDR3 is 12 amino acids long. In germline, CDR1 is SGHTA, CDR2 FQGNSA. Deletions cut 0 bases from V and 6 bases from J, with 5 bases between. The TCR sequence derives from a woman in her fifties or sixties with active or convalescent COVID-19. Sequenced material: peripheral blood. The rearrangement joins TRBV7-2 to TRBJ1-2; D is uncertain. DNA for the CDR3: TGTGCCAGCAGCTTAGCCGGGAATGGCTACACCTTC. Translating it yields CASSLAGNGYTF.